These T cell receptor beta chains were read from a single sample in a study of blood T cell repertoires in COVID-19. The data were produced by immunoSEQ multiplex PCR, yet TCRdb's version contains in-frame clones alone and is incomplete. The sample contains 260,000 or so clones, approximately 91% of which appear only once. The sequenced sample was peripheral blood. The origin of the receptors is a human donor in a cohort sampled during active COVID-19. The conserved cysteine and the conserved F or W are not part of the CDR3 here. Each record gives: V gene, D gene, J gene, CDR3 protein. D genes are given only for firm matches.

>TRBV27|TRBD1|TRBJ2-7
ASSPAGDRYHEQY
>TRBV9|TRBD1|TRBJ1-4
ASSVEGGSEKLF
>TRBV7-8|TRBD1|TRBJ1-3
ASSPTRGPGNTIY
>TRBV25-1|TRBD2|TRBJ2-7
ASSEELAGTTYEQY
>TRBV12-3/TRBV12-4|TRBD1|TRBJ1-5
ASSSDRGQPQH
>TRBV3-1/TRBV3-2|-|TRBJ1-3
ASSLFPEIRPGGSGNTIY
>TRBV27|-|TRBJ1-2
ASSLNRFAYGYT
>TRBV27|TRBD1|TRBJ2-7
ASSPRSTGALEQY
>TRBV29-1|-|TRBJ1-6
SVAELAGGNSPLH
>TRBV4-1|-|TRBJ2-7
ASSQERFGKEQY
>TRBV9|-|TRBJ2-5
ASSPVSLETQY
>TRBV7-9|-|TRBJ2-3
ASSLDRVATDTQY
>TRBV5-4|TRBD2|TRBJ2-1
ASSLGAGGQF
>TRBV19|-|TRBJ2-7
ASTPTAGDSYEQY
>TRBV30|TRBD1|TRBJ1-4
AWGQGATNEKLF
>TRBV21-1|-|TRBJ2-2
ASSTPPSGDAGELF
>TRBV27|TRBD2|TRBJ2-7
ASSLVAGGPYEQY
>TRBV18|-|TRBJ1-3
ASSPKTGAGNTIY
>TRBV27|TRBD2|TRBJ2-7
ASSLGGGAYEQY
>TRBV7-9|TRBD1|TRBJ2-7
ASSLDSFQGDRGSYEQY
>TRBV27|-|TRBJ2-7
ASSVSVRAQYEQY
>TRBV28|-|TRBJ1-3
ASSRGSRSGNTIY
>TRBV7-6|-|TRBJ2-1
ASSLTQAGEQF
>TRBV7-2|-|TRBJ1-2
ASSFDLSGVYGYT
>TRBV28|-|TRBJ1-2
ASSYPPGRQYEGIYT
>TRBV5-1|TRBD1|TRBJ2-7
ASSPRTGSYEQY
>TRBV19|TRBD1|TRBJ2-7
ASTPGQGPYEQY
>TRBV4-2|-|TRBJ1-1
ASSQAGGRTEAF
>TRBV4-3|-|TRBJ1-1
ASSQGGDWGGAWNTEAF
>TRBV5-1|TRBD2|TRBJ2-7
ASSLERGNSYEQY
>TRBV7-2|-|TRBJ1-1
ASSSDIGAEAF
>TRBV7-2|TRBD2|TRBJ2-3
ASSLVIGAGVTDTQY
>TRBV5-8|TRBD2|TRBJ2-7
ASSLRLAESREQY